This T cell receptor (beta chain) comes out of a study of CD8 T cells in ankylosing spondylitis. By quantitative 5'-RACE with molecular barcodes, the TCR beta libraries were made. MiXCR, run by TCRdb on the 5' RACE reads, gives a single entry per CDR3 protein. The sample holds some 200,000 distinct CDR3 sequences, approximately 18% seen once. Whole-study findings and limits: Disease-linked clones were CD8+ and relatively rare in peripheral blood. Disease-linked clones were reportedly significantly enriched in matched ankylosing spondylitis synovial fluid. Roughly 8 highly homologous variants made up a TCR beta motif that seemed to typify ankylosing spondylitis blood.

The table lists this clonotype with many counts. Its specificity is unknown. V lost 6 bases and J lost 6; bases outside the gene matches: 17. CDR1 and CDR2 from the germline V gene are SQVTM and ANQGSEA. The CDR3 spans 17 residues. The clonotype comes from a male donor under 35 with ankylosing spondylitis or in good health (not recorded which). The V and J genes are TRBV29-1 and TRBJ2-1; 10 bases line up with TRBD2. The sequenced sample consisted of blood, either unsorted or a sorted T cell fraction (not recorded which). The CDR3 protein is CSVEKLSSGSWVNEQFF. The DNA of the CDR3 is TGCAGCGTAGAGAAGCTGTCTAGCGGGAGTTGGGTCAATGAGCAGTTCTTC.